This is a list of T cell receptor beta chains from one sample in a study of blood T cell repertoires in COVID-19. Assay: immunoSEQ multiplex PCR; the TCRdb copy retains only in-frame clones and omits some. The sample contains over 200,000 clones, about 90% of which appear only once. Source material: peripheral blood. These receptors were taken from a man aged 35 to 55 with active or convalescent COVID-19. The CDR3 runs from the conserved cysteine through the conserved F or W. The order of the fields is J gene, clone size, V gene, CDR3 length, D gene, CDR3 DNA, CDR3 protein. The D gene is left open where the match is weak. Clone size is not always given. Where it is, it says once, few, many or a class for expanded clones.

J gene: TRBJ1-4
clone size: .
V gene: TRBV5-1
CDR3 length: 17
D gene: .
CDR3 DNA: TGCGCCAGCAGCCTCGAGGGCCCCAGGGGAACTAATGAAAAACTGTTTTTT
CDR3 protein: CASSLEGPRGTNEKLFF

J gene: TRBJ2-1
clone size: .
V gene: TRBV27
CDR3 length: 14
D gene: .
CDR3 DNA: TGTGCCAGCAGCCCAACTAGCCTCAGGCATGAGCAGTTCTTC
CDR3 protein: CASSPTSLRHEQFF

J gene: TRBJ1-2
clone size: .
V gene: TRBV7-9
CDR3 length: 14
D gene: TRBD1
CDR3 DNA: TGTGCCAGCAGCTTAGGGACAGGGGACTATGGCTACACCTTC
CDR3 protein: CASSLGTGDYGYTF

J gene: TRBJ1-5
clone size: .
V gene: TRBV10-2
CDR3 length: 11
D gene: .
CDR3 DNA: TGCGCCAGCGGCCCCCGGGAGCCCCAGCATTTT
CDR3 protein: CASGPREPQHF

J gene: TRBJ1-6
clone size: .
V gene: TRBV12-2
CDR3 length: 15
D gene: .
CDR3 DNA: TGTGCAAGTCGCTTAGCGGCGGTATATAATTCACCCCTCCACTTT
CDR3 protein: CASRLAAVYNSPLHF

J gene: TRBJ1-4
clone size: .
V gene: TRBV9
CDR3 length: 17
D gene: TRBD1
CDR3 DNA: TGTGCCAGCAGCCCAGGGGGACAGGGGCAAGGTAATGAAAAACTGTTTTTT
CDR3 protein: CASSPGGQGQGNEKLFF

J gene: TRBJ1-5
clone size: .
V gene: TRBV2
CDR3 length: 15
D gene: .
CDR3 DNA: TGTGCCAGCAGTGCACAGGGAAATAGCAATCAGCCCCAGCATTTT
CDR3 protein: CASSAQGNSNQPQHF

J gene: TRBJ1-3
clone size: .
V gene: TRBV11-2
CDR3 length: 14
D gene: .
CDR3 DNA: TGTGCCAGCAGCTTAGCTAGGGGTGGAAACACCATATATTTT
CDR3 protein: CASSLARGGNTIYF

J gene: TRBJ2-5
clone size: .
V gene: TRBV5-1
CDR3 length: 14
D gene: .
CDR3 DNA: TGCGCCAGCAGCGCGGGACAGAACCAAGAGACCCAGTACTTC
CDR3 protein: CASSAGQNQETQYF

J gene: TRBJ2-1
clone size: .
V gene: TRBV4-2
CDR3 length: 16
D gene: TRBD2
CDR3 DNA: TGTGCCAGCAGCCAACGGGAGGGCCCACGGGGGAATGAGCAGTTCTTC
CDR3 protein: CASSQREGPRGNEQFF

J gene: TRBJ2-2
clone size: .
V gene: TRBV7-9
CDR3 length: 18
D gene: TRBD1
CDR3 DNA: TGTGCCAGCAGCTTTACCAACTATGACAGGGGGCCCACCGGGGAGCTGTTTTTT
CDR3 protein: CASSFTNYDRGPTGELFF

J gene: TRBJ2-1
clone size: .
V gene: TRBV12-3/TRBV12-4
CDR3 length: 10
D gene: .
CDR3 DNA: TGTGCCAGCGGCAGGGGTGAGCAGTTCTTC
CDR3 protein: CASGRGEQFF

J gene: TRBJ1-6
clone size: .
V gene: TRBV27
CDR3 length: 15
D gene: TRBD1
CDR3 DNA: TGTGCCAGCAGTTTAACGGGACAGGGTCATTCACCCCTCCACTTT
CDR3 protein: CASSLTGQGHSPLHF

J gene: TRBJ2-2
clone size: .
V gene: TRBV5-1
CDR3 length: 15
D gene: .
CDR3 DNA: TGCGCCAGCAGCTTGATTGTGGACAGCACCGGGGAGCTGTTTTTT
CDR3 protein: CASSLIVDSTGELFF

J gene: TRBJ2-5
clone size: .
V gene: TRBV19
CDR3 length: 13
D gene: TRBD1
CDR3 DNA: TGTGCCAGTAGTATTGGACAGGAAGAGACCCAGTACTTC
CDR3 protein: CASSIGQEETQYF

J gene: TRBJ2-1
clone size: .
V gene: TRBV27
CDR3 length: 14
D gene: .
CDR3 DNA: TGTGCCAGCACCCTTAAAGGGGCCTACAATGAGCAGTTCTTC
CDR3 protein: CASTLKGAYNEQFF

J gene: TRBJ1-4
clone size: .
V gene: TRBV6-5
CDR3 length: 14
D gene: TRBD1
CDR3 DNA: TGTGCCAGCAGTCCCGGGACAGTTAATGAAAAACTGTTTTTT
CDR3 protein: CASSPGTVNEKLFF

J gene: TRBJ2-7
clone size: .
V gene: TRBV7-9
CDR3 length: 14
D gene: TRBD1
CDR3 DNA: TGTGCCAGCAGCCGGGACAGGGAGTCCTACGAGCAGTACTTC
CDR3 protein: CASSRDRESYEQYF

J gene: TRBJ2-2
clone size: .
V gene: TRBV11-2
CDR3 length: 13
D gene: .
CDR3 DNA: TGTGCCAGCAGCTTCACCCAGGCCGGGGAGCTGTTTTTT
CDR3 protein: CASSFTQAGELFF

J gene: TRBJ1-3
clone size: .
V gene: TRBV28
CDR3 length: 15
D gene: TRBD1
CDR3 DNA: TGTGCCAGCAGATCAACAGGGGAACCTGGAAACACCATATATTTT
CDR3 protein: CASRSTGEPGNTIYF

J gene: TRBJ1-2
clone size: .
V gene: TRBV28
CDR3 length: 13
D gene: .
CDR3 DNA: TGTGCCAGCAACATAATTCCCTCTGGTGGCTACACCTTC
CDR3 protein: CASNIIPSGGYTF

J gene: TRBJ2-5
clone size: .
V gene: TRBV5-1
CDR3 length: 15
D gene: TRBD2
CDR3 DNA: TGCGCCAGCAGCTTATCGAGCGGGGCCACCCAGACCCAGTACTTC
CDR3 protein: CASSLSSGATQTQYF

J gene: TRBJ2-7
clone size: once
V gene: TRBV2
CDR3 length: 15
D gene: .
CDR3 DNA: TGTGCCAGCCACTTCGTCACGACAGTAGTCTACGAGCAGTACTTC
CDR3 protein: CASHFVTTVVYEQYF

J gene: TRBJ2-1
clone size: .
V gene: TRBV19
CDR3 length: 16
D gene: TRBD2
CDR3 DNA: TGTGCCAGTAGTCTATTGACTAGCGGTTCGAGGAATGAGCAGTTCTTC
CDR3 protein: CASSLLTSGSRNEQFF

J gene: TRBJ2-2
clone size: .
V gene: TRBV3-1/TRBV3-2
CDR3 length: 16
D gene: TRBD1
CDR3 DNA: TGTGCCAGCAGCCCCAGCTACAGGGGACACACCGGGGAGCTGTTTTTT
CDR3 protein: CASSPSYRGHTGELFF

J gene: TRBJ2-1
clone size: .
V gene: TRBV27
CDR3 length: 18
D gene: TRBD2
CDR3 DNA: TGTGCCAGCAGTCTGGGGGGGGGACCAATTCCCCCTGGGAATGAGCAGTTCTTC
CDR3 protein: CASSLGGGPIPPGNEQFF

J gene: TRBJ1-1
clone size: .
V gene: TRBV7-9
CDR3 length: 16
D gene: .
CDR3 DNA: TGTGCCAGCAGCTTTGGGCTACAGAACATGAACACTGAAGCTTTCTTT
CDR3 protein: CASSFGLQNMNTEAFF

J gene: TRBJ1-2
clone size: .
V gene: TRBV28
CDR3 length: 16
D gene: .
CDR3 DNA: TGTGCCAGCACCACCCCGTCAAAACCGGCGGGCTATGGCTACACCTTC
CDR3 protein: CASTTPSKPAGYGYTF

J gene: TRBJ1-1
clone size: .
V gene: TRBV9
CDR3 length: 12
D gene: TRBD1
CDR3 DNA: TGTGCCAGCAGCTCTGAGGACAGGGAAGCTTTCTTT
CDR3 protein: CASSSEDREAFF

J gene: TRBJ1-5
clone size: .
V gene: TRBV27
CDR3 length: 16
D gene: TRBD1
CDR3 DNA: TGTGCCAGCAGTTTAATTTATGGGACAGGGCGCCAGCCCCAGCATTTT
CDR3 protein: CASSLIYGTGRQPQHF

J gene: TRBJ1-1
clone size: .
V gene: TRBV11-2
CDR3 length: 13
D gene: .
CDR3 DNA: TGTGCCAGCAGCTTGGCCCTGAACACTGAAGCTTTCTTT
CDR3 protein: CASSLALNTEAFF

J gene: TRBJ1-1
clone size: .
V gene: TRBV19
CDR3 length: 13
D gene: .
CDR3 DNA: TGTGCCAGTCTTCGCCCGGGGGGCACTGAAGCTTTCTTT
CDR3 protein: CASLRPGGTEAFF

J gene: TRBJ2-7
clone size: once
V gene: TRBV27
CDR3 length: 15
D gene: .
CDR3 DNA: TGTGCCAGCAGTTTCAAGCAGGGAAAGACCTACGAGCAGTACTTC
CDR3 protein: CASSFKQGKTYEQYF

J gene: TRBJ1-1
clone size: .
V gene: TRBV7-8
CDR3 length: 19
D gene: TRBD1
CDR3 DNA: TGTGCCAGCAGCTTAGTCGTGGGACAGGACTTTACGATGAACACTGAAGCTTTCTTT
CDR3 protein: CASSLVVGQDFTMNTEAFF

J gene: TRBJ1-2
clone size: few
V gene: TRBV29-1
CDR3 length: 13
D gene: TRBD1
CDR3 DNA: TGCAGCGTTGAAGCAGGGGGAACCTATGGCTACACCTTC
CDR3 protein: CSVEAGGTYGYTF

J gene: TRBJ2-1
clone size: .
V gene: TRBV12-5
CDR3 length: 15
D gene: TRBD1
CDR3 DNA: TGTGCTAGTGGTCCGGGACAGGGGTCTGTGGATGAGCAGTTCTTC
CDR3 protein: CASGPGQGSVDEQFF

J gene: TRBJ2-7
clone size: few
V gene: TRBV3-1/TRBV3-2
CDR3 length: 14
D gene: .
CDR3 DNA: TGTGCCAGCAGCTACGCGAGGGCATCCTACGAGCAGTACTTC
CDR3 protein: CASSYARASYEQYF

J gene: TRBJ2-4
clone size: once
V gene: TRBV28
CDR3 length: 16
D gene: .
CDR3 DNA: TGTGCCAGCAGTACTTCTTCCCGGGTCCTAAAAAACATTCAGTACTTC
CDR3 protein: CASSTSSRVLKNIQYF

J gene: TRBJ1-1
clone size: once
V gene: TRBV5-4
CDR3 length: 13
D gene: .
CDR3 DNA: TGTGCCAGCAGCTTGGACTTAAACACTGAAGCTTTCTTT
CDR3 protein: CASSLDLNTEAFF

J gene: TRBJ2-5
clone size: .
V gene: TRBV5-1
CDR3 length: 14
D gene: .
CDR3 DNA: TGCGCCAGCAGCTTGCCGTCGGGTCAGGAGACCCAGTACTTC
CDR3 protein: CASSLPSGQETQYF